These T cell receptor beta chains were read from a single sample in a study of blood T cell repertoires in COVID-19. Here immunoSEQ multiplex PCR was the method, and the copy in TCRdb shows in-frame clones only, minus some. Among about 400,000 clones, approximately 85% were seen once, and the ten largest hold around 2.1%. Sequenced sample: PBMCs or T cells enriched from blood (not recorded which). The receptors shown here come from a woman in her thirties or forties with acute COVID-19. Both conserved end residues are part of each CDR3. The D gene is left open where the match is weak. A clone size is listed for some rows: how often the clone was seen (once, few, many), or a class if it is expanded.

clone size | J gene | D gene | V gene | CDR3 length | CDR3 protein | CDR3 DNA
- | TRBJ2-7 | - | TRBV6-5 | 12 | CASRRTGGEQYF | TGTGCCAGCAGACGTACCGGGGGCGAGCAGTACTTC
- | TRBJ2-5 | - | TRBV4-1 | 13 | CASSQVTGETQYF | TGCGCCAGCAGCCAAGTAACCGGTGAGACCCAGTACTTC
- | TRBJ1-2 | - | TRBV7-6 | 15 | CASSIGGRGNYGYTF | TGTGCCAGCAGCATAGGCGGACGGGGGAACTATGGCTACACCTTC
- | TRBJ2-1 | - | TRBV7-9 | 12 | CASSFLFNEQFF | TGTGCCAGCAGCTTCCTTTTCAATGAGCAGTTCTTC
once | TRBJ1-1 | TRBD1 | TRBV5-1 | 14 | CASSEGARGTEAFF | TGCGCCAGTTCGGAGGGGGCGAGGGGCACTGAAGCTTTCTTT
- | TRBJ2-1 | - | TRBV27 | 11 | CASSFLNEQFF | TGTGCCAGCAGCTTCCTCAATGAGCAGTTCTTC
- | TRBJ2-7 | - | TRBV3-1/TRBV3-2 | 15 | CASSSTYRDSYEQYF | TGTGCCAGCAGCTCGACATACAGGGACTCCTACGAGCAGTACTTC
- | TRBJ1-2 | TRBD1 | TRBV4-2 | 17 | CASSQEITGTGGQGYTF | TGTGCCAGCAGCCAAGAAATCACCGGGACAGGGGGACAAGGCTACACCTTC
- | TRBJ2-1 | TRBD1 | TRBV2 | 17 | CASREPRTGETYNEQFF | TGTGCCAGCAGGGAACCTCGGACAGGGGAAACCTACAATGAGCAGTTCTTC
- | TRBJ1-2 | - | TRBV19 | 14 | CASSIQGSNYGYTF | TGTGCCAGTAGTATACAGGGGAGCAACTATGGCTACACCTTC
- | TRBJ2-5 | TRBD2 | TRBV15 | 17 | CATSRFPPGLLEETQYF | TGTGCCACCAGCAGGTTTCCTCCGGGACTATTAGAAGAGACCCAGTACTTC
- | TRBJ1-6 | - | TRBV30 | 14 | CAWSVGAANSPLHF | TGTGCCTGGAGTGTAGGGGCAGCCAATTCACCCCTCCACTTT
- | TRBJ2-3 | TRBD1 | TRBV29-1 | 14 | CSVEGDRSTDTQYF | TGCAGCGTTGAAGGGGACAGAAGCACAGATACGCAGTATTTT
- | TRBJ2-7 | - | TRBV3-1/TRBV3-2 | 13 | CASSQGIESRQYF | TGTGCCAGCAGCCAAGGTATAGAGTCGCGGCAGTACTTC
few | TRBJ1-1 | - | TRBV7-2 | 14 | CASSRGTMNTEAFF | TGTGCCAGCAGCCGGGGGACCATGAACACTGAAGCTTTCTTT
- | TRBJ1-3 | TRBD1 | TRBV6-5 | 15 | CASSYSQDRGHTIYF | TGTGCCAGCAGTTACTCGCAGGACAGGGGGCACACCATATATTTT
- | TRBJ1-3 | - | TRBV30 | 14 | CAWGPGEGGNTIYF | TGTGCCTGGGGCCCAGGGGAAGGTGGAAACACCATATATTTT
few | TRBJ1-5 | TRBD1 | TRBV27 | 15 | CASSITGGGGQPQHF | TGTGCCAGCAGTATAACAGGGGGCGGGGGTCAGCCCCAGCATTTT
- | TRBJ2-5 | TRBD2 | TRBV4-1 | 14 | CASSQAAGEETQYF | TGCGCCAGCAGCCAAGCAGCGGGAGAAGAGACCCAGTACTTC
once | TRBJ1-2 | TRBD1 | TRBV18 | 17 | CASSPAMGQGFNYGYTF | TGTGCCAGCTCACCAGCCATGGGACAGGGGTTTAACTATGGCTACACCTTC
- | TRBJ1-4 | TRBD1 | TRBV7-9 | 15 | CASASNRGSNEKLFF | TGTGCCAGCGCATCAAACAGGGGTTCTAATGAAAAACTGTTTTTT
- | TRBJ2-1 | - | TRBV5-1 | 15 | CASSLIAGPNNEQFF | TGCGCCAGCAGCTTGATCGCGGGGCCCAACAATGAGCAGTTCTTC
once | TRBJ2-6 | TRBD2 | TRBV2 | 18 | CASSELAGAGSGANVLTF | TGTGCCAGCAGTGAACTGGCGGGAGCGGGTTCTGGGGCCAACGTCCTGACTTTC
few | TRBJ1-1 | TRBD1 | TRBV5-1 | 14 | CASTTGGQNTEAFF | TGCGCCAGCACCACAGGGGGTCAGAACACTGAAGCTTTCTTT
- | TRBJ1-5 | - | TRBV19 | 15 | CASSIARGGNQPQHF | TGTGCCAGTAGTATAGCCCGGGGGGGCAATCAGCCCCAGCATTTT
- | TRBJ1-4 | - | TRBV30 | 14 | CAWSNGATNEKLFF | TGTGCCTGGAGTAACGGTGCAACTAATGAAAAACTGTTTTTT
- | TRBJ2-7 | TRBD1 | TRBV6-2/TRBV6-3 | 16 | CASSYGGTGRIYEQYF | TGTGCCAGCAGTTACGGGGGGACAGGGAGGATTTACGAGCAGTACTTC
- | TRBJ1-2 | - | TRBV27 | 13 | CASSLGRTNGYTF | TGTGCCAGCAGTTTAGGCAGAACCAATGGCTACACCTTC
- | TRBJ2-3 | - | TRBV14 | 17 | CASSRRRDFTSTDTQYF | TGTGCCAGCAGCAGAAGACGGGACTTTACTAGCACAGATACGCAGTATTTT
- | TRBJ1-5 | - | TRBV4-2 | 14 | CASSQGLIGQPQHF | TGTGCCAGCAGCCAAGGACTGATTGGGCAGCCCCAGCATTTT
once | TRBJ2-3 | - | TRBV7-9 | 14 | CASSSRRDTDTQYF | TGTGCCAGCAGCTCACGGAGGGACACAGATACGCAGTATTTT
- | TRBJ1-4 | - | TRBV27 | 16 | CASSPQNRAANEKLFF | TGTGCCAGCAGTCCCCAAAACAGGGCGGCGAATGAAAAACTGTTTTTT
- | TRBJ2-7 | - | TRBV9 | 15 | CASSPRASAPHEQYF | TGTGCCAGCAGCCCCAGGGCGAGTGCCCCCCACGAGCAGTACTTC
- | TRBJ1-4 | TRBD1 | TRBV6-5 | 14 | CASEGAGAYEKLFF | TGTGCCAGTGAGGGGGCAGGAGCGTACGAAAAACTGTTTTTT
once | TRBJ2-1 | TRBD1 | TRBV7-9 | 17 | CASSVSGWDRGLNEQFF | TGTGCCAGCAGCGTCTCCGGGTGGGACAGGGGCTTGAATGAGCAGTTCTTC
- | TRBJ2-5 | TRBD1 | TRBV7-6 | 16 | CASSMDRGGFGETQYF | TGTGCCAGCAGCATGGACAGGGGTGGTTTCGGAGAGACCCAGTACTTC
- | TRBJ1-2 | - | TRBV30 | 18 | CAWSVSTLAETASGHYTF | TGTGCCTGGAGTGTCTCTACTTTGGCCGAGACTGCTTCCGGACACTACACCTTC
- | TRBJ1-5 | - | TRBV5-5 | 17 | CASSLDWSPYSNQPQHF | TGTGCCAGCAGCTTGGACTGGTCGCCGTATAGCAATCAGCCCCAGCATTTT
- | TRBJ2-4 | - | TRBV9 | 14 | CASSAGGEANIQYF | TGTGCCAGCAGCGCTGGAGGGGAGGCAAACATTCAGTACTTC
- | TRBJ1-5 | - | TRBV27 | 15 | CASSSWRDSNQPQHF | TGTGCCAGCAGTTCATGGAGAGATAGCAATCAGCCCCAGCATTTT
- | TRBJ2-1 | - | TRBV5-1 | 15 | CASSFFGIKLNEQFF | TGCGCCAGCAGCTTTTTCGGGATTAAACTCAATGAGCAGTTCTTC
once | TRBJ2-1 | - | TRBV24-1 | 13 | CATSPTGIREQFF | TGTGCCACCAGCCCAACAGGGATACGTGAGCAGTTCTTC
few | TRBJ2-2 | - | TRBV27 | 15 | CASTPLTGNTGELFF | TGTGCCAGCACCCCATTAACAGGGAACACCGGGGAGCTGTTTTTT
- | TRBJ1-2 | - | TRBV25-1 | 12 | CASSDGGGRYTF | TGTGCCAGCAGTGATGGGGGGGGCCGCTACACCTTC
- | TRBJ1-5 | - | TRBV30 | 15 | CAWSLRGNSNQPQHF | TGTGCCTGGAGTCTTAGGGGGAATAGCAATCAGCCCCAGCATTTT
- | TRBJ2-1 | - | TRBV30 | 14 | CAWTRPSYYNEQFF | TGTGCCTGGACGAGGCCAAGCTACTACAATGAGCAGTTCTTC
- | TRBJ2-1 | TRBD2 | TRBV5-4 | 16 | CASSLAAGGWIHEQFF | TGTGCCAGCAGCTTGGCCGCGGGGGGGTGGATCCATGAGCAGTTCTTC
- | TRBJ1-1 | TRBD1 | TRBV5-1 | 14 | CASSPRGRGSEAFF | TGCGCCAGCAGCCCCAGGGGGCGAGGGTCTGAAGCTTTCTTT
- | TRBJ1-2 | - | TRBV10-1 | 13 | CASSESGSYGYTF | TGCGCCAGCAGTGAGTCGGGGAGTTATGGCTACACCTTC
once | TRBJ2-7 | - | TRBV2 | 13 | CASSDGQGNEQYF | TGTGCCAGCAGTGACGGTCAGGGGAACGAGCAGTACTTC
- | TRBJ2-5 | TRBD2 | TRBV10-3 | 16 | CAISEGGSGRQETQYF | TGTGCCATCAGTGAGGGGGGTAGCGGGAGACAAGAGACCCAGTACTTC
- | TRBJ1-2 | - | TRBV12-3/TRBV12-4 | 13 | CASSLLRSYGYTF | TGTGCCAGCAGTTTATTACGGAGCTATGGCTACACCTTC